Listed below are T cell receptor beta chains from one sample, sequenced in a study of shared clonotypes between healthy human individuals. Generated by immunoSEQ multiplex PCR, the TCRdb table keeps only in-frame clones and is missing some. The data hold about 2 million clones, with roughly 94% observed a single time. Sequencing was done on a sample of naive CD4+ T cells sorted from blood. The receptors derive from a man younger than 35 in good health. Both conserved end residues are part of each CDR3. A D gene is named only where the DNA matches it firmly. Where a row states a size, it is once, few, many or the class of an expanded clone; other rows omit it.

V gene: TRBV4-1; clone size: NA; D gene: TRBD2; J gene: TRBJ2-5; CDR3 DNA: TGCGCCAGCAGCCAAGAAACTAGCGTAAAGACCCAGTACTTC; CDR3 protein: CASSQETSVKTQYF
V gene: TRBV7-9; clone size: once; D gene: NA; J gene: TRBJ1-2; CDR3 DNA: TGTGCCAGCAGCTTAGTCGTAGGCTCGGGCTATGGCTACACCTTC; CDR3 protein: CASSLVVGSGYGYTF
V gene: TRBV5-1; clone size: NA; D gene: NA; J gene: TRBJ2-3; CDR3 DNA: TGCGCCAGCAGCTCGTCACTAGGCACAGATACGCAGTATTTT; CDR3 protein: CASSSSLGTDTQYF
V gene: TRBV9; clone size: NA; D gene: TRBD1; J gene: TRBJ2-1; CDR3 DNA: TGTGCCAGCAGCGTCGCGACAGGGACGTATTACAATGAGCAGTTCTTC; CDR3 protein: CASSVATGTYYNEQFF
V gene: TRBV5-6; clone size: NA; D gene: NA; J gene: TRBJ1-2; CDR3 DNA: TGTGCCAGCAGCCAGGAGGTCGGCTATGGCTACACCTTC; CDR3 protein: CASSQEVGYGYTF
V gene: TRBV5-1; clone size: NA; D gene: NA; J gene: TRBJ1-3; CDR3 DNA: TGCGCCAGCAGCGAACAGGGTCCCATCTCTGGAAACACCATATATTTT; CDR3 protein: CASSEQGPISGNTIYF
V gene: TRBV28; clone size: NA; D gene: NA; J gene: TRBJ1-5; CDR3 DNA: TGTGCCAGCAGAATACGACGGGGTCAGCCCCAGCATTTT; CDR3 protein: CASRIRRGQPQHF
V gene: TRBV5-1; clone size: NA; D gene: NA; J gene: TRBJ2-2; CDR3 DNA: TGCGCCAGCAGCCCGACAGACACCGGGGAGCTGTTTTTT; CDR3 protein: CASSPTDTGELFF
V gene: TRBV10-2; clone size: NA; D gene: NA; J gene: TRBJ2-3; CDR3 DNA: TGCGCCAGCAGGGCGACTATACTCTCCACAGATACGCAGTATTTT; CDR3 protein: CASRATILSTDTQYF
V gene: TRBV6-5; clone size: NA; D gene: NA; J gene: TRBJ2-1; CDR3 DNA: TGTGCCAGCAGTAGGGGGGTTTGGGGCGATGAGCAGTTCTTC; CDR3 protein: CASSRGVWGDEQFF
V gene: TRBV5-1; clone size: NA; D gene: NA; J gene: TRBJ1-6; CDR3 DNA: TGCGCCAGCAGTTTCACTCGGGAAGAGAATTCACCCCTCCACTTT; CDR3 protein: CASSFTREENSPLHF
V gene: TRBV7-9; clone size: once; D gene: TRBD1; J gene: TRBJ2-1; CDR3 DNA: TGTGCCAGCAGCACAGGACAGGGAAGGTATGAGCAGTTCTTC; CDR3 protein: CASSTGQGRYEQFF
V gene: TRBV5-1; clone size: NA; D gene: NA; J gene: TRBJ1-6; CDR3 DNA: TGCGCCAGCAGCTTGGACCCCCAATTTATAGGTTCACCCCTCCACTTT; CDR3 protein: CASSLDPQFIGSPLHF
V gene: TRBV25-1; clone size: NA; D gene: TRBD1; J gene: TRBJ2-1; CDR3 DNA: TGTGCCAGCAGTAGACAGGGGGAAATTATCAATGAGCAGTTCTTC; CDR3 protein: CASSRQGEIINEQFF
V gene: TRBV10-3; clone size: NA; D gene: NA; J gene: TRBJ1-3; CDR3 DNA: TGTGCCGCCACCAAAGGCTCTGGAAACACCATATATTTT; CDR3 protein: CAATKGSGNTIYF
V gene: TRBV2; clone size: NA; D gene: NA; J gene: TRBJ2-5; CDR3 DNA: TGTGCCAGCAGTCAGACAGGTCGGTTTGTTATGATGGAGACCCAGTACTTC; CDR3 protein: CASSQTGRFVMMETQYF
V gene: TRBV10-2; clone size: once; D gene: TRBD2; J gene: TRBJ2-7; CDR3 DNA: TGCGCCAGCAGTGAGGTTAGCGGGGGGGCCCCTTACGAGCAGTACTTC; CDR3 protein: CASSEVSGGAPYEQYF
V gene: TRBV5-5; clone size: NA; D gene: NA; J gene: TRBJ1-4; CDR3 DNA: TGTGCCAGCAGCTCCCGCGGGATAGTCTCTGAAAAACTGTTTTTT; CDR3 protein: CASSSRGIVSEKLFF
V gene: TRBV9; clone size: NA; D gene: NA; J gene: TRBJ2-2; CDR3 DNA: TGTGCCAGCAGCGTAGGGAAGACCGGGGAGCTATTTTTT; CDR3 protein: CASSVGKTGELFF
V gene: TRBV5-1; clone size: NA; D gene: NA; J gene: TRBJ2-6; CDR3 DNA: TGCGCCAGCAGCTTGGCTCAGGGGTCTGGGGCCAACGTCCTGACTTTC; CDR3 protein: CASSLAQGSGANVLTF
V gene: TRBV2; clone size: NA; D gene: NA; J gene: TRBJ2-7; CDR3 DNA: TGTGCCACTTGGGGAATCGGGAGAAGCTACGAGCAGTACTTC; CDR3 protein: CATWGIGRSYEQYF
V gene: TRBV30; clone size: NA; D gene: NA; J gene: TRBJ1-5; CDR3 DNA: TGTGCCTGGAGAGCCAATAGCAATCAGCCCCAGCATTTT; CDR3 protein: CAWRANSNQPQHF
V gene: TRBV5-1; clone size: NA; D gene: TRBD1; J gene: TRBJ2-2; CDR3 DNA: TGCGCCAGCAGCTTGGCCGGAGGACAGGGGAACACCGGGGAGCTGTTTTTT; CDR3 protein: CASSLAGGQGNTGELFF
V gene: TRBV6-5; clone size: NA; D gene: TRBD2; J gene: TRBJ2-7; CDR3 DNA: TGTGCCAGCAGTTACTCGATAGCGGGAAGCTACGAGCAGTACTTC; CDR3 protein: CASSYSIAGSYEQYF
V gene: TRBV4-1; clone size: once; D gene: NA; J gene: TRBJ2-7; CDR3 DNA: TGCGCCAGCAGCCAACTTAAGCTAAGCTCCTACGAGCAGTACTTC; CDR3 protein: CASSQLKLSSYEQYF
V gene: TRBV10-1; clone size: NA; D gene: NA; J gene: TRBJ1-1; CDR3 DNA: TGCGCCAGCAGTGCCCAGAAGAACACTGAAGCTTTCTTT; CDR3 protein: CASSAQKNTEAFF
V gene: TRBV5-4; clone size: NA; D gene: NA; J gene: TRBJ1-1; CDR3 DNA: TGTGCCAGCAGCCCCGCCAACACTGAAGCTTTCTTT; CDR3 protein: CASSPANTEAFF
V gene: TRBV4-2; clone size: NA; D gene: NA; J gene: TRBJ1-1; CDR3 DNA: TGTGCCAGCAGCCAAGATCGACTGGGATTTGACAGAACCTCCGAAGCTTTCTTT; CDR3 protein: CASSQDRLGFDRTSEAFF
V gene: TRBV6-6; clone size: NA; D gene: TRBD1; J gene: TRBJ2-1; CDR3 DNA: TGTGCCAGCAGTTACGGGACAGGGGGCGCCTTGTCTGAGCAGTTCTTC; CDR3 protein: CASSYGTGGALSEQFF
V gene: TRBV9; clone size: NA; D gene: TRBD1; J gene: TRBJ1-1; CDR3 DNA: TGTGCCAGCAGCGTAGACCCACAGGGGGCGAGGAACACTGAAGCTTTCTTT; CDR3 protein: CASSVDPQGARNTEAFF
V gene: TRBV7-2; clone size: once; D gene: TRBD1; J gene: TRBJ2-3; CDR3 DNA: TGTGCCAGCAGCCCCGGGACAGGGCGGGGAGATACGCAGTATTTT; CDR3 protein: CASSPGTGRGDTQYF
V gene: TRBV10-1; clone size: NA; D gene: TRBD1; J gene: TRBJ2-5; CDR3 DNA: TGCGCCAGCAGAGAGGACAGGGGAGAGACCCAGTACTTC; CDR3 protein: CASREDRGETQYF
V gene: TRBV12-5; clone size: NA; D gene: TRBD2; J gene: TRBJ2-5; CDR3 DNA: TGTGCTAGTGGTTTGGTACGTTGGACTAGCGGGAGCTTGGGGCAAGAGACCCAGTACTTC; CDR3 protein: CASGLVRWTSGSLGQETQYF
V gene: TRBV5-4; clone size: NA; D gene: NA; J gene: TRBJ1-2; CDR3 DNA: TGTGCCAGCAGCTCCCGGGGGCAGATCGATGGCTACACCTTC; CDR3 protein: CASSSRGQIDGYTF
V gene: TRBV9; clone size: NA; D gene: NA; J gene: TRBJ1-2; CDR3 DNA: TGTGCCAGCAGCGTCCTGGACTATGGCTACACCTTC; CDR3 protein: CASSVLDYGYTF
V gene: TRBV18; clone size: NA; D gene: NA; J gene: TRBJ1-1; CDR3 DNA: TGTGCCAGCTCACCTGGAGCAAAACAGGAAGCTTTCTTT; CDR3 protein: CASSPGAKQEAFF
V gene: TRBV6-1; clone size: once; D gene: NA; J gene: TRBJ1-5; CDR3 DNA: TGTGCCAGCAAAATGGCAGGACGTGATCAGCCCCAGCATTTT; CDR3 protein: CASKMAGRDQPQHF
V gene: TRBV18; clone size: NA; D gene: TRBD1; J gene: TRBJ1-2; CDR3 DNA: TGTGCCAGCTCACCAAGCACAGGGGTAGCTAACTATGGCTACACCTTC; CDR3 protein: CASSPSTGVANYGYTF
V gene: TRBV4-1; clone size: NA; D gene: NA; J gene: TRBJ2-3; CDR3 DNA: TGCGCCAGCAGCCAAGATCGACGGACAGATACGCAGTATTTT; CDR3 protein: CASSQDRRTDTQYF